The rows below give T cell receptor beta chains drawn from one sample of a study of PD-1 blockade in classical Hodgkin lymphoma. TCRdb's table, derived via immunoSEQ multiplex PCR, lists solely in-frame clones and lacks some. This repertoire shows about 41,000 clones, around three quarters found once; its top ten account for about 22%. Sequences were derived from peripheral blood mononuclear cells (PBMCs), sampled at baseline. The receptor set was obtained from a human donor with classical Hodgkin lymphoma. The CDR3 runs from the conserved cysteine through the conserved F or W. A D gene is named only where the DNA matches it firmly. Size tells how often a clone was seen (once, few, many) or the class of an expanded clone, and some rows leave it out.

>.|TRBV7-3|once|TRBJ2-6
TGTGCCAGTTCGATAGCCTCTGGGGCCAACGTCCTGACTTTC
CASSIASGANVLTF
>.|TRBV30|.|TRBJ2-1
TGTGCCTGGACTGTAGGGAGCTCCTACAATGAGCAGTTCTTC
CAWTVGSSYNEQFF
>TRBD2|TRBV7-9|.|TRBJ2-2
TGTGCCAGCAGCCCTTTAGCGGGAGGGATGAACACCGGGGAGCTGTTTTTT
CASSPLAGGMNTGELFF
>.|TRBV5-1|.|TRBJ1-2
TGCGCCAGCAGCTTTGGGGACACAGGCTACACCTTC
CASSFGDTGYTF
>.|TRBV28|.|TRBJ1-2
TGTGCCAGCAGTTTGGGGCCCCTAAACAGGGATGGCTACACCTTC
CASSLGPLNRDGYTF
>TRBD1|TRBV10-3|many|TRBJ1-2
TGTGCCATCACTTCGACCGGGACAGGTGTCGATGGCTACACCTTC
CAITSTGTGVDGYTF
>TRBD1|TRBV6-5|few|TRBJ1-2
TGTGCCAGCAGCCCACAGGGGAACTATGGCTACACCTTC
CASSPQGNYGYTF
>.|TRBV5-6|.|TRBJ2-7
TGTGCCAGCAGCTTGGGCGGATTCTACGAGCAGTACTTC
CASSLGGFYEQYF
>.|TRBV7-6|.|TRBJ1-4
TGTGCCAGCAGCTTAGAACGGGGGCGGGCTCTTGAAAAACTGTTTTTT
CASSLERGRALEKLFF
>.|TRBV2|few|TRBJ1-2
TGTGCCAGCAGCCGAAAGACGACGCAGGGAAATGGCTACACCTTC
CASSRKTTQGNGYTF
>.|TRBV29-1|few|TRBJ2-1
TGCAGCCCCCGCTTACAGGGTATGAATGAGCAGTTCTTC
CSPRLQGMNEQFF
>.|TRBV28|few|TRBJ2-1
TGTGCCAGCAGTTTCGGACAGCTCTACAATGAGCAGTTCTTC
CASSFGQLYNEQFF
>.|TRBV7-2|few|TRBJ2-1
TGTGCCAGCAGCTTAAGAGCGGGCGAGCAGTTCTTC
CASSLRAGEQFF
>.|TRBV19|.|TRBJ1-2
TGTGCCAGTACCCAACCAGGGCCAGAAGGCTACACCTTC
CASTQPGPEGYTF
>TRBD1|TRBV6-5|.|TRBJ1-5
TGTGCCAGCAGTTACTCGAGTACAGGGGTTCAGCCCCAGCATTTT
CASSYSSTGVQPQHF
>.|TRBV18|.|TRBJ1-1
TGTGCCAGCTCACCTACGGTCCTCACAGCATATCTGAACACTGAAGCTTTCTTT
CASSPTVLTAYLNTEAFF
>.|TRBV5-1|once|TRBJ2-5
TGCGCCAGCAGCTTGGCCGGCAACGGGGTGGAGACCCAGTACTTC
CASSLAGNGVETQYF
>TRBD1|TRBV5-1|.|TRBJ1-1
TGCGCCAGCAGCCGACAGGGCGCCATGAACACTGAAGCTTTCTTT
CASSRQGAMNTEAFF
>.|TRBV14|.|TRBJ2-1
TGTGCCAGCAGCCCTCTCTACAATGAGCAGTTCTTC
CASSPLYNEQFF
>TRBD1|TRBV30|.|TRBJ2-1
TGTGCCTGGAGCCCTCCTTGGACAGGGACCCTCGAGCAGTTCTTC
CAWSPPWTGTLEQFF